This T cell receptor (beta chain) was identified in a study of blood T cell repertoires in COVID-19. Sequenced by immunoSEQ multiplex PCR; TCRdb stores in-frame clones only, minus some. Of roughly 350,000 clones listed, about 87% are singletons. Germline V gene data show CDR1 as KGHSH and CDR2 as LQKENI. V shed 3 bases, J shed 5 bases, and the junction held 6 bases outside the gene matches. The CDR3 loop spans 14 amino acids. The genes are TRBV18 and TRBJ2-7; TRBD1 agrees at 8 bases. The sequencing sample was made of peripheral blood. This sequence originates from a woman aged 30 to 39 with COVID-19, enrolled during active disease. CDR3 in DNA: TGTGCCAGCTCACCCGCCGGACAGGGTAACGAGCAGTACTTC. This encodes CASSPAGQGNEQYF.